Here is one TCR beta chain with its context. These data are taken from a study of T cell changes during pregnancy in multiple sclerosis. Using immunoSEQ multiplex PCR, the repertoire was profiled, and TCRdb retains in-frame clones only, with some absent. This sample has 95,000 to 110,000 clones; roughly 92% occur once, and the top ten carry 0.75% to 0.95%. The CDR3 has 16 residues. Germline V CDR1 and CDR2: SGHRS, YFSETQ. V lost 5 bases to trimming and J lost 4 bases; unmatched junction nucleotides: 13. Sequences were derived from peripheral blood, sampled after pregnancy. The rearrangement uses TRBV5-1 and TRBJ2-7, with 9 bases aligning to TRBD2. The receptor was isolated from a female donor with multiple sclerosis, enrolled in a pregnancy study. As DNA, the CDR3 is TGCGCCAGCAGTCCCCCTAGTAGCGGGAGTACGTACGAGCAGTACTTC. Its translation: CASSPPSSGSTYEQYF.